The next 21 T cell receptor beta chains were all read from a single sample in a study of OX40 agonist ivuxolimab in advanced cancers. Measured with immunoSEQ multiplex PCR; TCRdb has only the in-frame clones, and not every one. This sample has about 68,000 clones; around 90% occur once, and the top ten carry about 0.31%. This specimen consisted of CD4+ or CD8+ T cells sorted from blood, obtained in a trial of the OX40 agonist ivuxolimab. The receptors stem from an adult with an advanced solid tumor such as melanoma, head and neck, liver or kidney cancer.

J is TRBJ2-3 and V is TRBV18, with D tentatively TRBD1 or TRBD2 (5 bases each). This CDR3 has 14 residues. The ends were cut back, 5 bases at V and 2 bases at J, with 11 bases in the middle. CDR1 KGHSH and CDR2 LQKENI come from the germline V gene. DNA of the CDR3: TGTGCCAGCTCATCGGGGCGGCTCACAGATACGCAGTATTTT. Its translation is CASSSGRLTDTQYF.

This chain links TRBV28 with TRBJ2-7; perhaps TRBD1 as D (6 bases). The CDR3 contains 15 residues. Looked up from germline, CDR1 is MDHEN and CDR2 is SYDVKM. Deletions cut 6 bases from V and 0 bases from J, with 15 bases between. CDR3 loop: CASRPTGRNSYEQYF. As DNA, the CDR3 is TGTGCCAGCAGGCCGACAGGCCGCAACTCCTACGAGCAGTACTTC.

The chain carries TRBV28 and TRBJ1-1; tentative D call: TRBD1 (6 bases). There are 16 residues in the CDR3. CDR1 and CDR2 from the germline V gene are MDHEN and SYDVKM. Trimming pared 6 bases from V and 8 bases from J, leaving 25 bases between. The CDR3 nucleotides are TGTGCCAGCAGCCACCACCCGGGACAAGACACGAGGGAAGCTTTCTTT. Protein: CASSHHPGQDTREAFF.

This clone was observed a few times. The chain recombines TRBV19 with TRBJ2-3; 7 nucleotides agree with TRBD2. J gave up 0 bases and V 2 bases, and 5 bases lay outside the gene matches. Germline V CDR1 and CDR2: LNHDA, SQIVND (reference sequence). This CDR3 is built from 16 residues. The CDR3 DNA reads as TGTGCCAGTAGTATAAGCCCTAGCGGAAGCACAGATACGCAGTATTTT. Translating it yields CASSISPSGSTDTQYF. The whole variable domain, remainder taken from reference TRBV19 and TRBJ2-3, is DGGITQSPKYLFRKEGQNVTLSCEQNLNHDAMYWYRQDPGQGLRLIYYSQIVNDFQKGDIAEGYSVSREKKESFPLTVTSAQKNPTAFYLCASSISPSGSTDTQYFGPGTRLTVL.

This chain joins TRBV25-1 and TRBJ2-7; 9 bases are a match to TRBD1. The CDR3 is 13 amino acids. Germline CDR1 is MGHDK and CDR2 is SYGVNS. Unmatched junction bases numbered 5, after V lost 6 bases and J lost 5 bases. CDR3: CASSRTGEHEQYF. CDR3 DNA: TGTGCCAGCAGCAGGACAGGGGAACACGAGCAGTACTTC.

This chain uses TRBV19 with TRBJ2-2, with 14 positions matching TRBD2. V shed 1 base, J shed 8 bases, and the junction held 9 bases outside the gene matches. The V gene's germline CDR1 is LNHDA and CDR2 SQIVND (reference sequence). This CDR3 is built from 18 residues. The CDR3 DNA follows: TGTGCCAGTAGTATAGCGCCGGGACTAGCGGGAGTCGGGGGGGAGCTGTTTTTT. Translation: CASSIAPGLAGVGGELFF.

The chain has TRBV5-1 and TRBJ1-3; 8 nucleotides line up with TRBD1. Trimming removed 7 bases from V and 0 bases from J; junction bases left unmatched: 6. Germline CDR1 is SGHRS and CDR2 is YFSETQ. The CDR3 loop spans 15 amino acids. In nucleotides, the CDR3 is TGCGCCAGCCGGGACAGGCCATCCTCTGGAAACACCATATATTTT. As protein: CASRDRPSSGNTIYF.

Remarks on this clone: The junction departs from germline at one end; a sequencing error may be responsible. The genes are TRBV9 and TRBJ2-7; 9 bases agree with TRBD1. The CDR3 is made up of 14 amino acids. Looked up from germline, CDR1 is SGDLS and CDR2 is YYNGEE. CDR3 protein: CASSVGGQGSEQHF. Here the CDR3 DNA reads TGTGCCAGCAGCGTAGGGGGACAGGGTAGCGAGCAGCACTTC.

This clone was detected only once. The rearrangement links TRBV18 to TRBJ1-4; 8 bases fit TRBD1. Germline V lookup: CDR1 KGHSH, CDR2 LQKENI. This CDR3 has 15 amino acids. J gave up 8 bases and V 4 bases, and 9 bases lay outside the gene matches. The CDR3 protein is CASSQQQGVEEKLFF. For the CDR3, the DNA is TGTGCCAGCTCACAACAACAGGGGGTAGAGGAAAAACTGTTTTTT.

This clone was seen just once. The chain employs TRBV5-1 and TRBJ1-2; TRBD1 is a possible D gene (5 bases). Germline V gives CDR1 SGHRS, CDR2 YFSETQ. CDR3 length: 14 residues. The V gene lost 2 bases and the J gene lost 8 bases, with 16 bases spanning the gap. CDR3 bases: TGCGCCAGCAGCTTATCACAGGCCCTGGGGGGCTACACCTTC. It codes for CASSLSQALGGYTF.

This clone was counted once. The V gene is TRBV5-1, the J gene TRBJ2-2; perhaps TRBD2 as D (6 bases). Germline V gene lookup returns CDR1 SGHRS and CDR2 YFSETQ. The CDR3 is made up of 16 amino acids. Trimming left V 0 bases short and J 4 bases short, with 13 bases between. The CDR3 protein is CASSLVREWSTGELFF. The CDR3 nucleotides are TGCGCCAGCAGCTTGGTGCGGGAATGGAGCACCGGGGAGCTGTTTTTT. The full variable domain, completed using reference TRBV5-1 and TRBJ2-2, is KAGVTQTPRYLIKTRGQQVTLSCSPISGHRSVSWYQQTPGQGLQFLFEYFSETQRNKGNFPGRFSGRQFSNSRSEMNVSTLELGDSALYLCASSLVREWSTGELFFGEGSRLTVL.

The J gene is TRBJ2-7, the V gene TRBV11-2, with 14 bases lining up with TRBD2. The V gene's germline CDR1 is SGHAT and CDR2 FQNNGV. This CDR3 has 18 amino acids. V dropped 4 bases and J dropped 0; count of bases not matched to a gene: 8. In DNA, the CDR3 is TGTGCCAGCAGCTCCGGGACTAGCGGGAGAGGGAGCTCCTACGAGCAGTACTTC. It specifies CASSSGTSGRGSSYEQYF.

The chain couples TRBV30 to TRBJ1-3; weak D call: TRBD1 (5 bases). Trimming cost V 4 bases and J 1 base, with 8 bases left between them. This CDR3 region has 13 residues. Germline CDR1 reads GTSNPN; CDR2 reads SVGIG (reference sequence). CDR3 sequence reads: CAWTGVSGNTIYF. In DNA form, the CDR3 reads TGTGCCTGGACGGGGGTGTCTGGAAACACCATATATTTT.

The J gene is TRBJ2-2, the V gene TRBV9; D is perhaps TRBD1 or TRBD2 (6 bases each). The germline CDR1 and CDR2 sequences are SGDLS and YYNGEE. The germline V and J ends were trimmed by 2 bases and 2 bases, with 10 bases remaining between them. This CDR3 region has 15 residues. CDR3 coding DNA: TGTGCCAGCAGCGTTTACGGGGGCAACACCGGGGAGCTGTTTTTT. It encodes CASSVYGGNTGELFF.

The chain joins TRBV19 to TRBJ2-1, with TRBD1 matching over 9 bases. The CDR3 is made up of 17 amino acids. V was clipped by 2 bases and J by 2 bases; unmatched bases: 7. Per the germline V gene, CDR1 is LNHDA and CDR2 is SQIVND (reference sequence). This CDR3 is CASSIMGQGVAYNEQFF. DNA of the CDR3: TGTGCCAGTAGTATAATGGGACAGGGAGTAGCCTACAATGAGCAGTTCTTC.

The chain employs TRBV27 and TRBJ1-6; D is undetermined. There are 14 residues in the CDR3. V lost 5 bases and J lost 2, with 7 bases in between. CDR1 and CDR2 from the germline V gene are MNHEY and SMNVEV (reference sequence). The CDR3 spells CASSTSAYNSPLHF. The DNA of the CDR3 is TGTGCCAGCAGTACCTCTGCCTATAATTCACCCCTCCACTTT.

The chain combines TRBV9 with TRBJ2-1; D remains unclear. The CDR3 is 15 residues long. From germline, CDR1 is SGDLS and CDR2 YYNGEE. Trimming stripped 3 bases from V and 2 bases from J, with 12 bases between. The CDR3 spells CASSGDGPAYNEQFF. In nucleotides, the CDR3 is TGTGCCAGCAGCGGTGACGGACCGGCCTACAATGAGCAGTTCTTC.

The V and J genes are TRBV9 and TRBJ2-1, with D possibly being TRBD1 (6 bases). Trimming shortened V by 0 bases and J by 3 bases, and 10 bases separated the two germline ends. Germline assignment: CDR1 SGDLS and CDR2 YYNGEE. The CDR3 totals 15 residues. The CDR3 spells CASSVGAGDYNEQFF. For the CDR3, the DNA is TGTGCCAGCAGCGTAGGGGCAGGGGACTACAATGAGCAGTTCTTC.

This chain links TRBV27 with TRBJ1-5, with a tentative D call TRBD1 (5 bases). V gave up 3 bases and J gave up 9 bases, with 12 bases separating them. Germline-derived CDR1 and CDR2 are MNHEY and SMNVEV (reference sequence). The CDR3 contains 13 residues. The CDR3 sequence: CASSLTDLSPQHF. In DNA, the CDR3 is TGTGCCAGCAGTTTGACAGACCTTTCGCCCCAGCATTTT.

V usage is TRBV2 and J usage is TRBJ1-4; 7 nucleotides agree with TRBD1. The CDR3 totals 14 residues. The J segment lost 2 bases and the V segment lost 7 bases, leaving 4 bases of the junction unmatched. CDR1 and CDR2 from the germline V gene are SNHLY and FYNNEI. The CDR3 loop reads CASKQGRTNEKLFF. CDR3 sequence (DNA): TGTGCCAGCAAACAGGGGAGGACTAATGAAAAACTGTTTTTT.

To note about this clone: The junction and the germline gene differ at one end; a read error may be behind it. The CDR3 bases are TGTGCTAGCAGCTTTGGAGCGGGTGCCGGGGAGCTGTTTTTT. Residues: CASSFGAGAGELFF. This chain links TRBV7-7 with TRBJ2-2; D may be TRBD2 (6 bases). CDR3 size: 14 residues. CDR1 is SSHAT and CDR2 is FNYEAQ in the germline V gene (reference sequence).